This T cell receptor beta chain was found in a study of patients and donors after allogeneic stem cell transplantation. The CDR3 sequence is 14 residues long. V lost 5 bases and J lost 8, with 18 bases in between. Germline CDR1 reads MDHEN; CDR2 reads SYDVKM. Each CDR3 protein gets one entry after TCRdb re-called the RT-PCR reads with MiXCR. The sample records some 90,000 distinct CDR3 sequences, around 49% being singletons. The TCR sequence derives from a human donor who was either an allogeneic HSCT recipient or a stem cell or donor lymphocyte infusion donor (not recorded which). It is not recorded whose cells these are; they may come from a transplant donor. The chain carries TRBV28 and TRBJ1-2; weak D call: TRBD1 (6 bases). Specimen: blood, either unsorted or a sorted T cell fraction (not recorded which). The CDR3 DNA sequence: TGTGCCAGCAGTGTACCCAGACAGGATTGGGGCTACACCTTC. Translated: CASSVPRQDWGYTF.